Each of the 29 T cell receptor beta chains below was sequenced from the same sample in a study of shared clonotypes between healthy human individuals. Sequenced by immunoSEQ multiplex PCR; TCRdb stores in-frame clones only, minus some. Of about 2.5 million clones listed, 85% to 95% are singletons. The sample taken for sequencing was naive CD4+ T cells from PBMCs. Subset denoted: CD45RA+ positively selected. The receptors were sampled from a man younger than 30 in good health. Some clones in this sample may be carry-over from other donors' samples.

This clone was seen a single time. The V gene is TRBV27, the J gene TRBJ1-5; D is ambiguous. The V end lost 4 bases, the J end lost 2 bases, and 9 bases lay between the germline ends. This CDR3 is 14 amino acids long. Germline CDR1 reads MNHEY; CDR2 reads SMNVEV (reference sequence). CDR3 sequence: CASSSTERNQPQHF. DNA for the CDR3: TGTGCCAGCAGTTCGACGGAGCGCAATCAGCCCCAGCATTTT.

The gene calls are TRBV4-1 and TRBJ2-5; TRBD2 agrees at 15 bases. CDR3 length equals 17 residues. J was trimmed by 2 bases and V by 4 bases; bases with no gene match: 5. The V gene's germline CDR1 is MGHRA and CDR2 YSYEKL. The CDR3 region has the DNA TGCGCCAGCAGCCCAGGACTAGCGGGAGGGGGGCAAGAGACCCAGTACTTC. Its protein is CASSPGLAGGGQETQYF.

The V gene is TRBV15, the J gene TRBJ2-7; TRBD2 matches at 7 bases. Looked up from germline, CDR1 is LNHNV and CDR2 is YYDKDF (reference sequence). The CDR3 runs 14 residues. J was trimmed by 6 bases and V by 1 base; bases with no gene match: 6. This chain's CDR3 is CATSRGPGGLEQYF. In DNA form, the CDR3 reads TGTGCCACCAGCAGAGGACCGGGAGGTCTCGAGCAGTACTTC.

The chain has TRBV28 and TRBJ1-1; D gene uncertain. V dropped 7 bases and J dropped 5 bases, with 17 bases sitting between them. The CDR3 spans 14 residues. CDR1 and CDR2 (germline): MDHEN, SYDVKM. The DNA of the CDR3 is TGTGCCAGCACCGACCTTAACCGGGGAACTGAAGCTTTCTTT. It codes for CASTDLNRGTEAFF.

The chain links TRBV28 to TRBJ1-3; TRBD1 is a possible D gene (6 bases). The CDR3 is 15 residues long. Between the trimmed V and J ends, which lost 3 bases and 0 bases, there was a span of 9 bases. Germline lookup yields CDR1 MDHEN and CDR2 SYDVKM. CDR3 residues: CASSLGATSGNTIYF. The CDR3 DNA reads as TGTGCCAGCAGTTTGGGGGCGACCTCTGGAAACACCATATATTTT.

CDR3 in amino acids: CASSLGDRHYEQYF. The CDR3 DNA sequence: TGTGCCAGCAGCCTCGGGGATCGGCACTACGAGCAGTACTTC. The chain recombines TRBV9 with TRBJ2-7; a possible D gene is TRBD2 (5 bases). V was shortened by 4 bases and J by 3 bases, with 14 bases between the two germline ends. CDR3 length: 14 amino acids. Germline values: CDR1 SGDLS, CDR2 YYNGEE.

This chain uses TRBV11-2 with TRBJ2-7; a weak D match, TRBD1 (6 bases). The CDR3 extends over 15 amino acids. Germline loops: CDR1 SGHAT, CDR2 FQNNGV. Deletions cut 7 bases from V and 0 bases from J, with 16 bases between. The CDR3 sequence: CASNNRQGPSYEQYF. The CDR3, as DNA: TGTGCCAGCAACAACCGTCAGGGGCCCTCCTACGAGCAGTACTTC.

The chain joins TRBV6-1 to TRBJ1-2; D ambiguous. Per germline, CDR1 MNHNS and CDR2 SASEGT. V was clipped by 3 bases and J by 3 bases, with 11 bases between them. The CDR3 covers 14 residues. The CDR3 nucleotides are TGTGCCAGCAGTGATCCGGGCCAGCACTATGGCTACACCTTC. Its protein product is CASSDPGQHYGYTF.

This clone was picked up one time. V is TRBV7-9 and J is TRBJ1-1; 7 nucleotides agree with TRBD1. V gave up 1 base and J gave up 9 bases; unmatched junction bases: 2. Germline V gene sequence: CDR1 SEHNR, CDR2 FQNEAQ (reference sequence). This CDR3 is built from 12 residues. CDR3 region: CASSLEGAKAFF. The DNA for the CDR3 is TGTGCCAGCAGCTTAGAGGGGGCGAAAGCTTTCTTT.

The CDR3 reads CASSGTGGDGYTF. DNA for the CDR3: TGTGCCAGCAGCGGGACAGGGGGAGATGGCTACACCTTC. The rearrangement joins TRBV2 to TRBJ1-2, with 11 bases fitting TRBD1. J gave up 6 bases and V 6 bases, and 3 bases lay outside the gene matches. Per germline, CDR1 SNHLY and CDR2 FYNNEI. The CDR3 length is 13 residues.

The chain employs TRBV27 and TRBJ2-3; possible D gene TRBD1, 5 bases. CDR3 length: 15 amino acids. Germline CDR1 and CDR2: MNHEY and SMNVEV (reference sequence). Trimming took 1 base from V and 6 from J, leaving 14 bases between them. In nucleotides, the CDR3 is TGTGCCAGCAGTTTATTAGGCGACAGTGTGGATACGCAGTATTTT. It codes for CASSLLGDSVDTQYF.

There are a few counts of this clone. The rearrangement uses TRBV18 and TRBJ1-5, with a weak D call TRBD1 (6 bases). Germline values: CDR1 KGHSH, CDR2 LQKENI. CDR3 length equals 15 residues. Trimming removed 3 bases at V and 5 bases at J, with 14 bases between. CDR3 sequence reads: CASSPQQGAHQPQHF. CDR3 nucleotide sequence: TGTGCCAGCTCACCTCAACAGGGAGCTCATCAGCCCCAGCATTTT.

V gene TRBV5-4 combines with J gene TRBJ1-2, with 7 bases aligning to TRBD1. The CDR3 consists of 13 residues. Germline lookup yields CDR1 SGHNT and CDR2 YYREEE (reference sequence). V gave up 5 bases and J gave up 7 bases; unmatched junction bases: 8. In nucleotides, the CDR3 is TGTGCCAGCAGACGGACAGGTGAAGTTGGCTACACCTTC. This encodes CASRRTGEVGYTF.

Note on this clone: Other DNA sequences in the same sample also yield this CDR3. The chain combines TRBV15 with TRBJ2-3, with D possibly being TRBD1 (6 bases). V gave up 3 bases and J gave up 0 bases, with 7 bases separating them. This CDR3 has 14 amino acids. Germline CDR1 LNHNV, CDR2 YYDKDF (reference sequence). CDR3 residues: CATSRDSSTDTQYF. The CDR3 nucleotides read TGTGCCACCAGCAGGGACAGTAGCACAGATACGCAGTATTTT.

This rearrangement joins TRBV5-1 to TRBJ1-5; D is uncertain. Germline loops: CDR1 SGHRS, CDR2 YFSETQ. V was clipped by 1 base and J by 2 bases, with 13 bases between them. The CDR3 length is 16 residues. In nucleotides, the CDR3 is TGCGCCAGCAGCTTGATGCCGGGTACGGGCAATCAGCCCCAGCATTTT. Translation gives CASSLMPGTGNQPQHF.

V usage is TRBV5-5 and J usage is TRBJ2-2, with TRBD2 matching over 9 bases. The CDR3 is made up of 18 amino acids. Germline CDR1 is SGHKS and CDR2 is YYEKEE (reference sequence). V shed 4 bases and J 4 bases; nucleotides not matched to a gene: 14. DNA of the CDR3: TGTGCCAGCAGCCGACAGGATTTAGCGGGAGCCACCACCGGGGAGCTGTTTTTT. This encodes CASSRQDLAGATTGELFF.

The V and J genes are TRBV7-8 and TRBJ2-7, with 8 bases that match TRBD2. Trimming at V came to 6 bases and at J to 2 bases, leaving 9 bases not matched to a gene. CDR1 SGHVS and CDR2 FQNEAQ come from the germline V gene. The CDR3 runs to 15 residues. For the CDR3, the DNA is TGTGCCAGCAGACCAAGACTAGCGATCGCCTACGAGCAGTACTTC. Its translation: CASRPRLAIAYEQYF.

V usage is TRBV29-1 and J usage is TRBJ2-3, with TRBD2 matching 12 bases. With V trimmed by 5 bases and J by 4 bases, 7 bases remained unmatched. This CDR3 region has 15 residues. Looked up from germline, CDR1 is SQVTM and CDR2 is ANQGSEA. The CDR3, as DNA: TGCAGCGTTCTACCTAGCGGGAGGGCTCCAGATACGCAGTATTTT. Protein: CSVLPSGRAPDTQYF.

The V call is TRBV9, the J call TRBJ1-1; 11 bases fit TRBD1. Germline V CDR1 and CDR2: SGDLS, YYNGEE. With V trimmed by 4 bases and J by 3 bases, 11 bases remained unmatched. The CDR3 length is 17 residues. CDR3 coding DNA: TGTGCCAGCAGCCCCCGCGGACAGGGGGCTCGGGACACTGAAGCTTTCTTT. Its protein is CASSPRGQGARDTEAFF.

The chain recombines TRBV28 with TRBJ1-4; tentatively, D is TRBD1 (5 bases). Germline lookup yields CDR1 MDHEN and CDR2 SYDVKM. The CDR3 has 15 residues. Trimming left V 2 bases short and J 5 bases short, with 12 bases between. CDR3 bases: TGTGCCAGCAGTTTAGCGGGGGTGGGCAATGAAAAACTGTTTTTT. It encodes CASSLAGVGNEKLFF.

The chain is built from TRBV28 and TRBJ1-2; D may be TRBD1 (6 bases). Deletions cut 8 bases from V and 4 bases from J, with 14 bases between. There are 13 residues in the CDR3. Germline values: CDR1 MDHEN, CDR2 SYDVKM. This CDR3 reads CASWSGVGYGYTF. DNA for the CDR3: TGTGCCAGCTGGTCAGGGGTGGGCTATGGCTACACCTTC.

The rearrangement joins TRBV27 to TRBJ2-1; D is perhaps TRBD2 (6 bases). This CDR3 is 16 amino acids long. V lost 6 bases and J lost 3, with 18 bases in between. Germline assignment: CDR1 MNHEY and CDR2 SMNVEV (reference sequence). CDR3 loop: CASSPIGLARYNEQFF. The CDR3, as DNA: TGTGCCAGCAGCCCCATCGGGCTAGCGCGCTACAATGAGCAGTTCTTC.

The chain carries TRBV28 and TRBJ1-4, with D maybe TRBD1 (5 bases). V lost 5 bases and J 5 bases, leaving 15 bases between the germline ends. The germline V gene encodes CDR1 MDHEN and CDR2 SYDVKM. CDR3 length: 15 residues. The CDR3 bases are TGTGCCAGCAGTACGACCCAGGGTCCGAATGAAAAACTGTTTTTT. Translation: CASSTTQGPNEKLFF.

The V gene is TRBV6-5, the J gene TRBJ2-1; no reliable D call. Germline CDR1 and CDR2: MNHEY and SVGAGI. The CDR3 has 15 amino acids. Deletions cut 6 bases from V and 4 bases from J, with 16 bases between. CDR3 in amino acids: CASSLVAAEYNEQFF. The DNA for the CDR3 is TGTGCCAGCAGCCTGGTGGCGGCCGAATACAATGAGCAGTTCTTC.

The V call is TRBV21-1, the J call TRBJ2-5. TRBV21-1 is assigned pseudogene status. The CDR3 has 15 residues. In DNA, the CDR3 is TGTGCCAGCAGCAAAGAGAAGACCCTCCAAGAGACCCAGTACTTC. Translation: CASSKEKTLQETQYF.

The rearrangement uses TRBV15 and TRBJ1-5, with a tentative D call TRBD1 (5 bases). Trimming cost V 1 base and J 1 base, with 11 bases left between them. Germline assignment: CDR1 LNHNV and CDR2 YYDKDF (reference sequence). The CDR3 is made up of 16 amino acids. CDR3 DNA sequence: TGTGCCACCAGCAGAGGGGGGTCTACAAGCAATCAGCCCCAGCATTTT. Its translation is CATSRGGSTSNQPQHF.

V is TRBV5-1 and J is TRBJ1-4; D remains unclear. Germline assignment: CDR1 SGHRS and CDR2 YFSETQ. V dropped 1 base and J dropped 3 bases, with 7 bases sitting between them. This CDR3 spans 14 amino acids. CDR3 nucleotide sequence: TGCGCCAGCAGCTTGAAAGGGTCTAATGAAAAACTGTTTTTT. Protein product: CASSLKGSNEKLFF. The full variable domain, rest sourced from reference TRBV5-1 and TRBJ1-4, is KAGVTQTPRYLIKTRGQQVTLSCSPISGHRSVSWYQQTPGQGLQFLFEYFSETQRNKGNFPGRFSGRQFSNSRSEMNVSTLELGDSALYLCASSLKGSNEKLFFGSGTQLSVL.

This clone has only one observation. The rearrangement uses TRBV7-3 and TRBJ1-2; no clear D. This CDR3 has 13 amino acids. Deletions cut 5 bases from V and 2 bases from J, with 9 bases between. Germline CDR1 is SGHTA and CDR2 is FQGTGA. For the CDR3, the DNA is TGTGCCAGCAGCCCCGGAGAGAACTATGGCTACACCTTC. Its translation is CASSPGENYGYTF.

The chain couples TRBV5-6 to TRBJ2-7; no firm D call. The CDR3 is 14 residues long. Trimming left V 3 bases short and J 2 bases short, with 12 bases between. CDR1 SGHDT and CDR2 YYEEEE come from the germline V gene. The DNA for the CDR3 is TGTGCCAGCAGCTCGCCAGGACCTCCCTACGAGCAGTACTTC. This sequence encodes CASSSPGPPYEQYF.